The rows below give T cell receptor beta chains drawn from one sample of a study of Graves' ophthalmopathy and Graves' hyperthyroidism. From the multiplex PCR reads, TCRdb called clonotypes with MiXCR, one entry per CDR3 protein. Of around 1,000,000 distinct CDR3 sequences listed, 36% are singletons. The sample was peripheral blood or thyroid tissue (not recorded which). The receptors derive from an adult man with Graves' hyperthyroidism. Both conserved end residues are part of each CDR3. The D gene is left open where the match is weak. Size is stated for part of the rows, as once, few or many counts, or as a class when the clone is expanded.

>TRBD1|TRBV12-3/TRBV12-4|many|TRBJ1-1
CASSTGQGLSEAFF
TGTGCCAGCAGTACGGGACAGGGCCTGTCTGAAGCTTTCTTT
>-|TRBV5-1|-|TRBJ1-1
CASSLDVGGWTEAFF
TGCGCCAGCAGCTTGGACGTCGGGGGCTGGACTGAAGCTTTCTTT
>-|TRBV19|few|TRBJ1-5
CASDPGQNQPQHF
TGTGCCAGTGACCCAGGACAGAATCAGCCCCAGCATTTT
>TRBD2|TRBV12-3/TRBV12-4|many|TRBJ2-7
CASRGTSGTYEQYF
TGTGCCAGCAGGGGGACTAGCGGGACGTACGAGCAGTACTTC
>TRBD2|TRBV7-8|-|TRBJ2-2
CASSFRRGTITGELFF
TGTGCCAGCAGCTTCCGGCGGGGGACCATCACCGGGGAGCTGTTTTTT
>TRBD2|TRBV12-3/TRBV12-4|-|TRBJ2-2
CASSKTSWITGELFF
TGTGCCAGCAGTAAGACTAGCTGGATCACCGGGGAGCTGTTTTTT
>-|TRBV12-3/TRBV12-4|many|TRBJ1-2
CASSSGRASGWGYTF
TGTGCCAGCAGTTCGGGACGGGCGTCGGGTTGGGGCTACACCTTC
>TRBD2|TRBV25-1|-|TRBJ2-5
CASSGRPGLAGEETQYF
TGTGCCAGCAGTGGAAGACCGGGACTAGCGGGGGAAGAGACCCAGTACTTC
>TRBD1|TRBV10-3|-|TRBJ1-2
CAISTASGTGLYGYTF
TGTGCCATCAGTACTGCCTCCGGGACAGGGCTCTATGGCTACACCTTC
>TRBD1|TRBV10-3|-|TRBJ1-1
CAISGVGDRDEAFF
TGTGCCATCAGTGGGGTTGGGGACAGGGACGAAGCTTTCTTT
>TRBD1|TRBV25-1|many|TRBJ2-7
CASSEGQGTHEQYF
TGTGCCAGCAGCGAGGGACAGGGAACCCACGAGCAGTACTTC
>TRBD2|TRBV10-3|once|TRBJ2-5
CASLLRRGEETQYF
TGTGCCAGCCTACTCCGACGGGGGGAAGAGACCCAGTACTTC
>TRBD2|TRBV12-3/TRBV12-4|many|TRBJ2-5
CASSFLSGGAGETQYF
TGTGCCAGCAGTTTCCTCAGCGGGGGGGCCGGGGAGACCCAGTACTTC
>TRBD2|TRBV14|many|TRBJ2-7
CASRHSGSGYEQYF
TGTGCCAGCAGACATAGCGGGAGCGGCTACGAGCAGTACTTC
>-|TRBV20-1|-|TRBJ1-5
CSARLGSSNQPQHF
TGCAGTGCTAGATTAGGCAGTAGCAATCAGCCCCAGCATTTT
>TRBD1|TRBV5-1|-|TRBJ2-7
CASSLVGDRFIYEQYF
TGCGCCAGCAGCTTGGTCGGGGACAGGTTTATCTACGAGCAGTACTTC
>TRBD1|TRBV20-1|many|TRBJ1-2
CSVNRGLDYGYTF
TGCAGTGTCAACAGGGGGCTTGACTATGGCTACACCTTC
>-|TRBV29-1|-|TRBJ2-5
CSVEDLGRETQYF
TGCAGCGTTGAGGATTTAGGGAGGGAGACCCAGTACTTC
>-|TRBV10-3|-|TRBJ1-1
CAINSLENTEAFF
TGTGCCATCAATTCGTTGGAGAACACTGAAGCTTTCTTT
>TRBD1|TRBV5-6|few|TRBJ1-1
CASTGQGARDTEAFF
TGTGCCAGCACGGGACAGGGGGCGCGGGACACTGAAGCTTTCTTT
>-|TRBV19|many|TRBJ1-1
CASSTPQGSYTEAFF
TGTGCCAGTAGTACTCCACAGGGCTCGTACACTGAAGCTTTCTTT
>-|TRBV24-1|-|TRBJ2-7
CAWSGSDSSSYEQYF
TGTGCCTGGAGTGGATCAGACAGTAGCTCCTACGAGCAGTACTTC
>-|TRBV7-2|-|TRBJ2-7
CASSLGLTRNNYQQYF
TGTGCCAGCAGCTTAGGACTGACTCGAAACAACTACCAGCAGTACTTC
>-|TRBV7-6|-|TRBJ2-5
CASSFAGVVTQYF
TGTGCCAGCAGCTTTGCAGGGGTGGTGACCCAGTACTTC
>-|TRBV4-2|-|TRBJ1-1
CASSQDAARNTEAFF
TGTGCCAGCAGCCAAGACGCCGCTCGGAACACTGAAGCTTTCTTT
>TRBD1|TRBV5-7|-|TRBJ1-5
CASSLKKVQWTGRLGERQPQHF
TGTGCCAGCAGCCTTAAAAAGGTTCAGTGGACAGGGCGCCTCGGTGAGCGGCAGCCCCAGCATTTT
>-|TRBV12-3/TRBV12-4|-|TRBJ1-5
CASSYATSSNQPQHF
TGTGCCAGCAGTTATGCCACATCGAGCAATCAGCCCCAGCATTTT
>TRBD2|TRBV6-1|few|TRBJ2-5
CASSRTSGGLQETQYF
TGTGCCAGCTCACGGACTAGCGGGGGGCTCCAAGAGACCCAGTACTTC
>-|TRBV6-5|-|TRBJ1-2
CASSYSTRDTFYGYTF
TGTGCCAGCAGTTACTCGACCCGGGACACCTTCTATGGCTACACCTTC
>-|TRBV7-2|many|TRBJ1-1
CASSLVWLGVLEAFF
TGTGCCAGCAGCTTAGTCTGGTTAGGGGTACTTGAAGCTTTCTTT
>TRBD2|TRBV24-1|-|TRBJ2-7
CAASGGYEQYF
TGTGCCGCCAGCGGGGGATACGAGCAGTACTTC
>TRBD1|TRBV6-5|once|TRBJ1-5
CASRSSAGTGEFGGNQPQHF
TGTGCCAGCAGGTCCAGTGCCGGGACAGGGGAATTCGGGGGCAATCAGCCCCAGCATTTT
>-|TRBV3-2|few|TRBJ1-6
CASSIRAENSPLHF
TGTGCCAGCAGCATACGGGCGGAGAATTCACCCCTCCACTTT
>TRBD2|TRBV25-1|-|TRBJ2-7
CASQEPTSGTPTYEQYF
TGTGCCAGCCAAGAGCCGACTAGCGGGACGCCGACCTACGAGCAGTACTTC
>TRBD1|TRBV12-3/TRBV12-4|few|TRBJ1-2
CASSSPGQGHYGYTF
TGTGCCAGCAGTTCACCGGGACAGGGCCACTATGGCTACACCTTC
>-|TRBV29-1|-|TRBJ2-7
CSCSLPLSYEQYF
TGCAGCTGCAGTCTGCCTTTGTCCTACGAGCAGTACTTC
>-|TRBV6-6|many|TRBJ1-2
CASSYSLTGSYGYTF
TGTGCCAGCAGTTACTCCCTTACAGGGAGCTATGGCTACACCTTC
>-|TRBV7-9|few|TRBJ1-1
CASSFIGRVNTEAFF
TGTGCCAGCAGCTTCATTGGCAGGGTGAACACTGAAGCTTTCTTT
>TRBD1|TRBV7-2|-|TRBJ2-7
CASSHSTGGYEQYF
TGTGCCAGCAGCCATTCAACAGGGGGCTACGAGCAGTACTTC
>TRBD2|TRBV29-1|-|TRBJ2-6
CSAGGGPGANVLTF
TGCAGCGCGGGCGGGGGGCCTGGGGCCAACGTCCTGACTTTC
>-|TRBV12-3/TRBV12-4|few|TRBJ1-6
CASSFNLNSPLHF
TGTGCCAGCAGTTTCAATCTTAATTCACCCCTCCACTTT
>TRBD1|TRBV20-1|-|TRBJ1-2
CSAVDAGQSNYGYTF
TGCAGTGCCGTCGACGCGGGACAGTCTAACTATGGCTACACCTTC
>-|TRBV12-3/TRBV12-4|-|TRBJ2-2
CASRGSGVNTGELFF
TGTGCCAGCAGGGGATCAGGGGTGAACACCGGGGAGCTGTTTTTT
>-|TRBV7-9|many|TRBJ2-2
CASSWAENTGELFF
TGTGCCAGCAGCTGGGCAGAGAACACCGGGGAGCTGTTTTTT
>TRBD1|TRBV7-8|-|TRBJ1-6
CASSPGQGATNSPLHF
TGTGCCAGCAGCCCGGGACAGGGGGCGACTAATTCACCCCTCCACTTT